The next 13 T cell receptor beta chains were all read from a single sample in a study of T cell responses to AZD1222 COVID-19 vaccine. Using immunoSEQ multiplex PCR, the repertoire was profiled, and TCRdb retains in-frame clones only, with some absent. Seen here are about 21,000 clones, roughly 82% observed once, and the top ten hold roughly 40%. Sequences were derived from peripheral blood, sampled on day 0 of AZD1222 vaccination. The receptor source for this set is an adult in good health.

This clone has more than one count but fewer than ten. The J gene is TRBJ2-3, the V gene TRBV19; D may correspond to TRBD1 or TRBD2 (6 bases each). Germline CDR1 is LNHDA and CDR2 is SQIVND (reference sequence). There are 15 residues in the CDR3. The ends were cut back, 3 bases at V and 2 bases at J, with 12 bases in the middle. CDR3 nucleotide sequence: TGTGCCAGTAGTATTACGGGGGCGCACACAGATACGCAGTATTTT. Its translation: CASSITGAHTDTQYF.

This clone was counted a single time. The CDR3 DNA sequence: TGTGCCAGCAGATACAACGGGGCCAGGGGGACTGAAGCTTTCTTT. Translating it yields CASRYNGARGTEAFF. This rearrangement joins TRBV2 to TRBJ1-1; 7 bases fit TRBD1. There are 15 residues in the CDR3. The germline V gene has CDR1 SNHLY and CDR2 FYNNEI. Trimming took 6 bases from V and 5 from J; bases not matched to a gene: 12.

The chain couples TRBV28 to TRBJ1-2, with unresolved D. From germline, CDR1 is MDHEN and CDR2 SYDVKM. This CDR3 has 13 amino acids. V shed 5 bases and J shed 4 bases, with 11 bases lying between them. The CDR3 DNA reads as TGTGCCAGCAGTCCCCAACCGAGCTATGGCTACACCTTC. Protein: CASSPQPSYGYTF.

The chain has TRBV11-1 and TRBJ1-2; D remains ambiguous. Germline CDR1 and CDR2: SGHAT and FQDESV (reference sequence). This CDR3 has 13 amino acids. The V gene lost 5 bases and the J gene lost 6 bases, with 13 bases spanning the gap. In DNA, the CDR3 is TGTGCCAGCAGCCTCCTACTGAAAGATGGCTACACCTTC. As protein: CASSLLLKDGYTF.

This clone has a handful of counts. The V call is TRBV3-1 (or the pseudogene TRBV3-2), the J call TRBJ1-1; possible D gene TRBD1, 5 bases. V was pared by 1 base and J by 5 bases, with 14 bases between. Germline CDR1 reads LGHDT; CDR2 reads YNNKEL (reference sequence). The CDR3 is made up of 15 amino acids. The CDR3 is CASSQGSGIGTEAFF. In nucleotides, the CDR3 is TGTGCCAGCAGCCAAGGATCAGGGATTGGGACTGAAGCTTTCTTT.

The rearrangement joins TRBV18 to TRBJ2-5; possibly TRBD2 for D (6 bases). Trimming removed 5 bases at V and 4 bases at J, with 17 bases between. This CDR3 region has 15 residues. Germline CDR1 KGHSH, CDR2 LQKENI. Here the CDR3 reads CASSKEGGPSETQYF. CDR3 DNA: TGTGCCAGCTCAAAGGAGGGTGGCCCCTCAGAGACCCAGTACTTC. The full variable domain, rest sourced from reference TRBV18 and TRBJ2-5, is NAGVMQNPRHLVRRRGQEARLRCSPMKGHSHVYWYRQLPEEGLKFMVYLQKENIIDESGMPKERFSAEFPKEGPSILRIQQVVRGDSAAYFCASSKEGGPSETQYFGPGTRLLVL.

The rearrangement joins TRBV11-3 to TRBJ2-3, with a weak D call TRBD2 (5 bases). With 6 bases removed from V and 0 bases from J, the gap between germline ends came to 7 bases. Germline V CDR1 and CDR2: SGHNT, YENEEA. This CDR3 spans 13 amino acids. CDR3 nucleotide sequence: TGTGCCAGCAGACGGACTAGCACAGATACGCAGTATTTT. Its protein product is CASRRTSTDTQYF.

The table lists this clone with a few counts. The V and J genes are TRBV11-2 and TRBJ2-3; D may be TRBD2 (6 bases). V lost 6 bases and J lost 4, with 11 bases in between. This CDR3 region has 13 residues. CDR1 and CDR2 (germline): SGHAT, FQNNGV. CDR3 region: CASRSGLADTQYF. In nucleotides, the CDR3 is TGTGCCAGCAGATCGGGACTTGCAGATACGCAGTATTTT.

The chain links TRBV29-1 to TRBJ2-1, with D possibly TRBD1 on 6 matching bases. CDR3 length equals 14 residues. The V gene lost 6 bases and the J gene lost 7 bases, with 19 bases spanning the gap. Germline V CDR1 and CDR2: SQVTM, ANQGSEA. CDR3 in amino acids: CSVRSTGRGNEQFF. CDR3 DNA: TGCAGCGTGCGGAGCACAGGGAGAGGTAATGAGCAGTTCTTC.

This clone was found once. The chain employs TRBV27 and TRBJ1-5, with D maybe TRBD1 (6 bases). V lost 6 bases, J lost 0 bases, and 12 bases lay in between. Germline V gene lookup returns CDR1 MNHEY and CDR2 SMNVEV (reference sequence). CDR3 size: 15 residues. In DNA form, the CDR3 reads TGTGCCAGCAGGCCGGGACAACATAGCAATCAGCCCCAGCATTTT. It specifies CASRPGQHSNQPQHF.

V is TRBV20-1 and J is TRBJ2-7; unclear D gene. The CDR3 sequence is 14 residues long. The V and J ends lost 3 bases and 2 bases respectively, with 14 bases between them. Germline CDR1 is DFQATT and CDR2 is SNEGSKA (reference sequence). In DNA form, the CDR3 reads TGCAGTGCTAGTAGGTTCGACCTAACCTACGAGCAGTACTTC. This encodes CSASRFDLTYEQYF.

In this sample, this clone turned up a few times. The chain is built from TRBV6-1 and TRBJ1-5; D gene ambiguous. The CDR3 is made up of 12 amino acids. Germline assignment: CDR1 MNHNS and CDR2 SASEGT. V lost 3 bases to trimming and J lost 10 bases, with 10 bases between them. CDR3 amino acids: CASSDPGLPQHF. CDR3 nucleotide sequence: TGTGCCAGCAGTGACCCGGGCCTTCCCCAGCATTTT.

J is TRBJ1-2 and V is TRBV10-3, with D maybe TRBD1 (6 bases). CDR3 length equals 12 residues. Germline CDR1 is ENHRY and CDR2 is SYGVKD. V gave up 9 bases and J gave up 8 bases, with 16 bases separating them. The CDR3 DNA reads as TGTGCCATGAAAGACAGGTCCCACGGCTACACCTTC. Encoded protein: CAMKDRSHGYTF.